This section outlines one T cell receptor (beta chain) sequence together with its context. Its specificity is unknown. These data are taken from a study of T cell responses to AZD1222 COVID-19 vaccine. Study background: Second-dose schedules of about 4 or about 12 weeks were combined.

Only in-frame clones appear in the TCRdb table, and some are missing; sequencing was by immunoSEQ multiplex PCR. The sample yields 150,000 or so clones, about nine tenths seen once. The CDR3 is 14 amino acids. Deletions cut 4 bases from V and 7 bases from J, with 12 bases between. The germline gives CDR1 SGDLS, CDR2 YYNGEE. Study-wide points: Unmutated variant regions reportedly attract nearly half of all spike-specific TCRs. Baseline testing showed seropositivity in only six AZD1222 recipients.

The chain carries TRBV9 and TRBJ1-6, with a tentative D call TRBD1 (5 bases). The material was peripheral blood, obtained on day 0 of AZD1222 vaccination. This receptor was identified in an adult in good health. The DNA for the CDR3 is TGTGCCAGCAGCTCAGACCCAGGGAATTCACCCCTCCACTTT. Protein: CASSSDPGNSPLHF.